The rows below give T cell receptor beta chains drawn from one sample of a study of Ad26.COV2.S vaccination and SARS-CoV-2 variants. This table comes from immunoSEQ multiplex PCR, and its TCRdb copy is limited to in-frame clones, with some not included. The data contain some 300,000 clones, 70% to 90% of them singletons. This sample comprised peripheral blood, obtained in a trial of Ad26.COV2.S vaccine versus placebo. The origin of the receptors is a person aged 18-60 years who received the Ad26.COV2.S COVID-19 vaccine or a placebo. Each CDR3 is given with its conserved first and last residue. The D gene is left open where the match is weak. Rows may omit the clone size; those that give it use once, few, many or a size class.

V gene	clone size	D gene	J gene	CDR3 DNA	CDR3 protein
TRBV5-1	-	TRBD1	TRBJ1-1	TGCGCCAGCAGCTTGGGAGACAGGGGATCTGAAGCTTTCTTT	CASSLGDRGSEAFF
TRBV7-9	-	TRBD2	TRBJ2-3	TGTGCCAGCAGCTTAAGCAGCGGGGCTAGCACAGATACGCAGTATTTT	CASSLSSGASTDTQYF
TRBV2	-	-	TRBJ1-2	TGTGCCAGCACAACCAGCGGCTACACCTTC	CASTTSGYTF
TRBV5-1	once	TRBD1	TRBJ1-2	TGCGCCAGCAGCTTGGAGGCAGGGGGACGTCGTGTGGGCTACACCTTC	CASSLEAGGRRVGYTF
TRBV18	-	-	TRBJ2-3	TGTGCCAGCTCACCACTCCAGGGGCCGTCGAACCCGACGCAGTATTTT	CASSPLQGPSNPTQYF
TRBV25-1	-	TRBD1	TRBJ1-1	TGTGCCAGCAGCTGGGCGCAGGGGGGCACTGAAGCTTTCTTT	CASSWAQGGTEAFF
TRBV4-2	-	-	TRBJ1-2	TGTGCCAGCAGCCAAGATCGGGGGGCTGCGTATGGCTACACCTTC	CASSQDRGAAYGYTF
TRBV5-1	-	-	TRBJ1-1	TGCGCCAGCAGCTTGGGTTTCCGGGGTGAAGCTTTCTTT	CASSLGFRGEAFF
TRBV10-2	few	-	TRBJ2-1	TGCGCCAGCAGTGAGTCGATGCCAGGGGCACCCTACAATGAGCAGTTCTTC	CASSESMPGAPYNEQFF
TRBV6-5	-	-	TRBJ2-7	TGTGCCAGCAGTCGCGATACGGGGGAGCAGTACTTC	CASSRDTGEQYF
TRBV5-6	-	TRBD1	TRBJ1-4	TGTGCCAGCAGTGACCGGGACAGGGGGAATGAAAAACTGTTTTTT	CASSDRDRGNEKLFF
TRBV13	-	-	TRBJ2-1	TGTGCCAGCAGCTCCCTCAATGAGCAGTTCTTC	CASSSLNEQFF
TRBV15	-	-	TRBJ1-1	TGTGCCACCAGCAGAGATCCCAGGGGGAACACTGAAGCTTTCTTT	CATSRDPRGNTEAFF
TRBV27	-	-	TRBJ1-5	TGTGCCAGCAGTTTAGGACCTTATAGCAATCAGCCCCAGCATTTT	CASSLGPYSNQPQHF
TRBV7-2	-	-	TRBJ2-7	TGTGCCAGCAGCGTCCGGGTTATGGAGGGCGAGCAGTACTTC	CASSVRVMEGEQYF
TRBV5-1	-	TRBD2	TRBJ2-3	TGCGCCAGCAGCTTGGAGGTCCGGGGGGATGGGATAGATACGCAGTATTTT	CASSLEVRGDGIDTQYF
TRBV5-1	-	-	TRBJ2-5	TGCGCCAGCAGCTTGGGACCCCAAGAGACCCAGTACTTC	CASSLGPQETQYF
TRBV15	-	-	TRBJ1-2	TGTGCCACCAGCAGAGATGGATCATCTCATGGCTACACCTTC	CATSRDGSSHGYTF
TRBV2	-	-	TRBJ2-5	TGTGCCACTTCGGGAGACGATCAAGAGACCCAGTACTTC	CATSGDDQETQYF
TRBV6-5	-	-	TRBJ2-7	TGTGCCAGCAACCGGGTCAGGGAAGCCTACGAGCAGTACTTC	CASNRVREAYEQYF
TRBV7-2	-	-	TRBJ2-1	TGTGCCAGCAGCTGGGCTCCCTACAATGAGCAGTTCTTC	CASSWAPYNEQFF
TRBV19	-	-	TRBJ1-3	TGTGCCAGTAGTAATTCCGTGGGGTCTGGAAACACCATATATTTT	CASSNSVGSGNTIYF
TRBV3-1/TRBV3-2	-	-	TRBJ1-3	TGTGCCAGCAGCCATGTGGCGGAAGGAAACACCATATATTTT	CASSHVAEGNTIYF
TRBV2	-	-	TRBJ2-3	TGTGCCAGCAGTGAAGTCTCTAGAAGCACAGATACGCAGTATTTT	CASSEVSRSTDTQYF
TRBV27	-	-	TRBJ1-4	TGTGCCAGCAGTCCTCTAGTCTGGAGCGAGGGTGAAAAACTGTTTTTT	CASSPLVWSEGEKLFF
TRBV15	-	-	TRBJ1-1	TGTGCCACCAGCAGGGCTCTTGAACTCACTGAAGCTTTCTTT	CATSRALELTEAFF
TRBV7-9	-	TRBD2	TRBJ2-2	TGTGCCAGCAGCTCCCGACTAGCGGGGGGGCGTGATGGCGGGGAGCTGTTTTTT	CASSSRLAGGRDGGELFF
TRBV5-4	-	TRBD2	TRBJ2-3	TGTGCCAGCAGCTTCGGCGGGGGGCGCACAGATACGCAGTATTTT	CASSFGGGRTDTQYF
TRBV10-3	-	TRBD2	TRBJ2-7	TGTGCCATCAGTAAAGCGGGGGACCACTCCTACGAGCAGTACTTC	CAISKAGDHSYEQYF
TRBV4-2	-	-	TRBJ1-1	TGTGCCAGCAGCCAAGCCGGGGCGAACACTGAAGCTTTCTTT	CASSQAGANTEAFF
TRBV29-1	-	-	TRBJ2-1	TGCAGCGTTATCCCCCAGCCCTACAATGAGCAGTTCTTC	CSVIPQPYNEQFF
TRBV14	-	-	TRBJ1-2	TGTGCCAGCAGCCACACAACAGGCTATGGCTACACCTTC	CASSHTTGYGYTF
TRBV3-1/TRBV3-2	few	-	TRBJ2-7	TGTGCCAGCAGCCAAGTGGGTAGAGGCGAGCAGTACTTC	CASSQVGRGEQYF
TRBV5-1	once	-	TRBJ2-1	TGCGCCAGCAGCTTACAGAGCAATGAGCAGTTCTTC	CASSLQSNEQFF
TRBV6-4	-	-	TRBJ2-3	TGTGCCAGCAGTGCCTCCGGGTCCCCAGATACGCAGTATTTT	CASSASGSPDTQYF
TRBV6-5	-	TRBD2	TRBJ2-5	TGTGCCAGCAGCCGTAGCGGGGGGGGTGTGGAGACCCAGTACTTC	CASSRSGGGVETQYF
TRBV6-5	-	-	TRBJ1-2	TGTGCCAGCAGTTACTCAGGCAGTTCCTATGGCTACACCTTC	CASSYSGSSYGYTF
TRBV24-1	-	TRBD2	TRBJ2-5	TGTGCCACCAGTGAAAGGACGGGAGGAGAGACCCAGTACTTC	CATSERTGGETQYF
TRBV2	-	TRBD2	TRBJ2-3	TGTGCCAGCAGAGTACCACTAGCGGCCACAGATACGCAGTATTTT	CASRVPLAATDTQYF
TRBV19	-	TRBD2	TRBJ2-2	TGTGCCAGTAGTTGGTCTAGCGGGGGTCCCTCGTGGACCGGGGAGCTGTTTTTT	CASSWSSGGPSWTGELFF
TRBV5-6	-	TRBD1	TRBJ1-3	TGTGCCAGCAAAATCGGATTGGGACAGGGTACTGGAAACACCATATATTTT	CASKIGLGQGTGNTIYF
TRBV19	-	-	TRBJ2-7	TGTGCCAGTAGTATCCAGGGAGCCGCCTACGAGCAGTACTTC	CASSIQGAAYEQYF
TRBV18	-	TRBD1	TRBJ1-5	TGTGCCAGCTCACCAACAACTGACAGGGGCACATATGGCAATCAGCCCCAGCATTTT	CASSPTTDRGTYGNQPQHF
TRBV2	-	TRBD1	TRBJ1-6	TGTGCCAGCAGTGAACAGGGGACAGGTAATTCACCCCTCCACTTT	CASSEQGTGNSPLHF
TRBV6-5	-	TRBD1	TRBJ1-2	TGTGCCAGCAGTTCACTACAGGGGTTCTATGGCTACACCTTC	CASSSLQGFYGYTF
TRBV5-1	-	-	TRBJ1-2	TGCGCCAGCAGCGAGACAGGTTCCCACACCCTGGTTAAGGGCTACACCTTC	CASSETGSHTLVKGYTF
TRBV14	many	TRBD1	TRBJ2-1	TGTGCCAGCAGCCACCAGTCCGGGACAGGGGGCAATGAGCAGTTCTTC	CASSHQSGTGGNEQFF
TRBV6-6	-	-	TRBJ1-2	TGTGCCAGCACCCCCGATGTCCTCTATGGCTACACCTTC	CASTPDVLYGYTF
TRBV28	-	-	TRBJ1-4	TGTGCCAGCAGTTTTTCGAGCTCAACTAATGAAAAACTGTTTTTT	CASSFSSSTNEKLFF
TRBV10-1	-	-	TRBJ1-3	TGCGCCAGCAGTGAGGATATTGGAAACACCATATATTTT	CASSEDIGNTIYF
TRBV7-3	few	-	TRBJ1-2	TGTGCCAGCAGCCTAGACTCCCGTCCTCAATTC	CASSLDSRPQF
TRBV7-8	-	-	TRBJ2-7	TGTGCCAGCAGCTACTCGACAGGCTACGAGCAGTACTTC	CASSYSTGYEQYF
TRBV7-2	-	TRBD1	TRBJ2-5	TGTGCCAGCAGCCCAGGAATTTTCCGACAGGGGGGCCAAGAGACCCAGTACTTC	CASSPGIFRQGGQETQYF
TRBV5-8	once	-	TRBJ1-1	TGTGCCAGCAGCTTGGAACAGGGTAGTGTGACTGAAGCTTTCTTT	CASSLEQGSVTEAFF
TRBV12-3/TRBV12-4	once	-	TRBJ2-2	TGTGCCAGCAGTGTACTGGGCCCCGGGGAGCTGTTTTTT	CASSVLGPGELFF
TRBV28	-	TRBD1	TRBJ1-2	TGTGCCAGCAACCCCGGGACAGGAATTTATGGCTACACCTTC	CASNPGTGIYGYTF
TRBV28	-	-	TRBJ2-7	TGTGCCAGCAGTTTAGACAGCTCCTACGAGCAGTACTTC	CASSLDSSYEQYF
TRBV19	-	-	TRBJ2-5	TGTGCCAGTAGCCCAAGAGGCAGGGAGCTCCAAGAGACCCAGTACTTC	CASSPRGRELQETQYF
TRBV1	-	-	TRBJ2-2	TGCACCAGCAGCCGGACACAGGGGCGAGACACCGGGGAGCTGTTTTTT	CTSSRTQGRDTGELFF
TRBV18	-	-	TRBJ2-3	TGTGCCAGCTCACCACGGGACAAGGCAGATACGCAGTATTTT	CASSPRDKADTQYF